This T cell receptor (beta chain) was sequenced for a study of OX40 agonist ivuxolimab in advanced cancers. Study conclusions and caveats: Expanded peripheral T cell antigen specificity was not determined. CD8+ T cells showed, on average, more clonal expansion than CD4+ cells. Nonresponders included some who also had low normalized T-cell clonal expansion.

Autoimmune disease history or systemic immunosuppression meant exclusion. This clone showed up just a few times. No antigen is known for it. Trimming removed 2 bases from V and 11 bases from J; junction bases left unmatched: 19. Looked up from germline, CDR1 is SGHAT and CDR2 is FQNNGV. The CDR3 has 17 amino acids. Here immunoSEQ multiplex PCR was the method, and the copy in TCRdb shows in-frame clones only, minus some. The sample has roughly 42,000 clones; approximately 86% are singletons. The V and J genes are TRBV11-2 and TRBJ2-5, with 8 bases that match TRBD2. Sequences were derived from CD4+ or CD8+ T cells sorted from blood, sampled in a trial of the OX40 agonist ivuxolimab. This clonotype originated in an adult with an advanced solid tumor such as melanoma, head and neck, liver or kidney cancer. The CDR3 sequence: CASSLNPGTRGDGGQYF. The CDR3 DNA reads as TGTGCCAGCAGCTTAAATCCCGGGACTAGGGGGGATGGGGGTCAGTACTTC.